Below, 21 T cell receptor beta chains from the same sample are listed, as sequenced in a study of Graves' ophthalmopathy and Graves' hyperthyroidism. The authors amplified TCR beta CDR3 regions from RNA transcripts. RT-PCR with HTBI primers came first, then second-round multiplex PCR. TCRdb reprocessed the multiplex PCR reads with MiXCR, giving one entry per CDR3 protein. The table lists hundreds of thousands of distinct CDR3 sequences, roughly 14% of them singletons, with approximately 7% in the top ten. Sequenced material: peripheral blood. The receptors stem from a woman aged 18-29 years with stable Graves' hyperthyroidism.

The table lists this clonotype with a few counts. The J gene is TRBJ2-2, the V gene TRBV11-2, with TRBD2 matching over 7 bases. V lost 7 bases and J lost 1; bases outside the gene matches: 9. CDR3 length: 16 amino acids. CDR1 is SGHAT and CDR2 is FQNNGV in the germline V gene. This chain's CDR3 is CASTPFGGGNTGELFF. In nucleotides, the CDR3 is TGTGCCAGCACCCCCTTTGGCGGGGGGAACACCGGGGAGCTGTTTTTT. Variable domain in full (rest from reference TRBV11-2 and TRBJ2-2): EAGVAQSPRYKIIEKRQSVAFWCNPISGHATLYWYQQILGQGPKLLIQFQNNGVVDDSQLPKDRFSAERLKGVDSTLKIQPAKLEDSAVYLCASTPFGGGNTGELFFGEGSRLTVL.

The chain is built from TRBV5-1 and TRBJ2-7; D unclear. Germline CDR1 reads SGHRS; CDR2 reads YFSETQ. V was shortened by 0 bases and J by 1 base, with 14 bases between the two germline ends. This CDR3 has 16 amino acids. The CDR3 DNA follows: TGCGCCAGCAGCTTGGGGACCTTCCTGGCGTCCTACGAGCAGTACTTC. Protein sequence: CASSLGTFLASYEQYF.

The table lists this clonotype with a few counts. The chain couples TRBV9 to TRBJ2-7, with 8 bases lining up with TRBD1. Losses at the gene ends were 3 bases for V and 3 bases for J; bases not matched to a gene: 11. This CDR3 has 16 residues. CDR1 and CDR2 from the germline V gene are SGDLS and YYNGEE. The CDR3 DNA is TGTGCCAGCAGCGCCCAAGGACAGGGAACGGGCTACGAGCAGTACTTC. Its protein is CASSAQGQGTGYEQYF.

This clonotype was seen only a few times. This chain connects TRBV6-1 to TRBJ2-5; 8 bases align to TRBD1. CDR1 is MNHNS, CDR2 SASEGT, per germline. V lost 4 bases to trimming and J lost 2 bases; unmatched junction nucleotides: 9. The CDR3 spans 16 residues. The chain's CDR3 is CASSAKVGTGQETQYF. The CDR3 coding sequence is TGTGCCAGCAGTGCAAAAGTGGGGACAGGACAAGAGACCCAGTACTTC.

This clonotype was detected ten times or more. The chain uses TRBV12-3 or TRBV12-4 and TRBJ2-5, with D uncertain. The CDR3 loop spans 14 amino acids. Deletions cut 6 bases from V and 2 bases from J, with 13 bases between. CDR3 sequence reads: CASSPAIGQETQYF. As DNA, the CDR3 is TGTGCCAGCAGCCCGGCAATAGGACAAGAGACCCAGTACTTC.

For this clonotype: Mismatch with germline at one junction end may stem from a read error. The rearrangement links TRBV2 to TRBJ2-4; 7 bases are a match to TRBD1. CDR3 size: 16 residues. The germline V gene has CDR1 SNHLY and CDR2 FYNNEI. CDR3 in DNA: TGTGCCAGCATCAGGGGGTCGAACCTCTTGAAAAACATTAAGTACTTC. It encodes CASIRGSNLLKNIKYF.

There are many counts of this clonotype. This may be a read error: a much more frequent sequence differs by one nucleotide. The chain couples TRBV20-1 to TRBJ1-1; D may be TRBD1 (6 bases). The V gene's germline CDR1 is DFQATT and CDR2 SNEGSKA (reference sequence). The CDR3 is 11 residues long. This CDR3 reads CSGGRDTGAFF. DNA of the CDR3: TGCAGTGGTGGACGGGACACTGGAGCTTTCTTT.

This clonotype was recorded at least ten times. CDR3 loop: CASSEGAQNSPLHF. The CDR3 DNA is TGTGCCAGCAGCGAGGGGGCTCAAAATTCACCCCTCCACTTT. This chain links TRBV2 with TRBJ1-6; 7 nucleotides agree with TRBD1. Per germline, CDR1 SNHLY and CDR2 FYNNEI. J gave up 7 bases and V 6 bases, and 6 bases lay outside the gene matches. This CDR3 region has 14 residues.

This clonotype was recorded at least ten times. The chain has TRBV5-1 and TRBJ1-2; maybe TRBD1 (5 bases). This CDR3 contains 17 residues. The germline V gene has CDR1 SGHRS and CDR2 YFSETQ. Trimming left V 2 bases short and J 1 base short, with 18 bases between. The CDR3 here is CASSFPIQGEVNYGYTF. The DNA of the CDR3 is TGCGCCAGCAGCTTTCCCATTCAGGGAGAGGTTAACTATGGCTACACCTTC.

There are many counts of this clonotype. In DNA form, the CDR3 reads TGTGCCAGCAGATCTTGGGACAGGGATTTGGAGACCCAGTACTTC. It is translated as CASRSWDRDLETQYF. V gene TRBV6-2 or TRBV6-3 combines with J gene TRBJ2-5; TRBD1 agrees at 9 bases. This CDR3 has 15 residues. Germline assignment: CDR1 MNHEY and CDR2 SVGEGT. V was clipped by 6 bases and J by 5 bases; unmatched bases: 10.

This clonotype came up many times. The chain has TRBV12-3 or TRBV12-4 and TRBJ1-2; D call uncertain. The germline V and J ends were trimmed by 3 bases and 4 bases, with 15 bases remaining between them. This CDR3 region has 15 residues. The CDR3 DNA reads as TGTGCCAGCAGTTTTAATCCTCTATCCCTCTATGGCTACACCTTC. Its translation: CASSFNPLSLYGYTF.

This clonotype was found many times. This chain uses TRBV7-8 with TRBJ1-5; D is ambiguous. The CDR3 runs to 15 residues. Trimming left V 4 bases short and J 3 bases short, with 13 bases between. CDR1 is SGHVS and CDR2 is FQNEAQ in the germline V gene. CDR3 nucleotides: TGTGCCAGCAGCTATTCGGCCGGGGACAATCAGCCCCAGCATTTT. Amino acid sequence: CASSYSAGDNQPQHF. Based on the CDR3 plus reference TRBV7-8 and TRBJ1-5, the full variable domain is GAGVSQSPRYKVAKRGQDVALRCDPISGHVSLFWYQQALGQGPEFLTYFQNEAQLDKSGLPSDRFFAERPEGSVSTLKIQRTQQEDSAVYLCASSYSAGDNQPQHFGDGTRLSIL.

The sample holds many counts of this clonotype. This chain connects TRBV9 to TRBJ1-1, with D perhaps TRBD1 (5 bases). Trimming pared 0 bases from V and 4 bases from J, leaving 19 bases between. Per germline, CDR1 SGDLS and CDR2 YYNGEE. The CDR3 has 17 residues. The CDR3 region is CASSVGSVEGRGTEAFF. The DNA for the CDR3 is TGTGCCAGCAGCGTAGGATCGGTTGAGGGGCGGGGCACTGAAGCTTTCTTT.

V and J are TRBV12-3 or TRBV12-4 and TRBJ2-6; the D is unclear. The CDR3 runs to 13 residues. V lost 6 bases, J lost 4 bases, and 7 bases lay in between. CDR3 in amino acids: CASSFMGANVLTF. CDR3 nucleotides: TGTGCCAGCAGCTTTATGGGGGCCAACGTCCTGACTTTC.

Many counts were recorded for this clonotype. The chain uses TRBV6-2 or TRBV6-3 and TRBJ2-7; no reliable D call. V was trimmed by 1 base and J by 3 bases, leaving 22 bases between them. The CDR3 consists of 18 residues. CDR1 and CDR2 (germline): MNHEY, SVGEGT. CDR3 DNA sequence: TGTGCCAGCAGTTACTTCGACGGACCGACGGTAGATGGCTACGAGCAGTACTTC. Translated, it gives CASSYFDGPTVDGYEQYF.

Ten or more counts support this clonotype. DNA of the CDR3: TGCAGCGTTGAGGCTCGGCAGGGGGCGAGGGGCACTGAAGCTTTCTTT. Translated, it gives CSVEARQGARGTEAFF. The chain joins TRBV29-1 to TRBJ1-1; 8 positions match TRBD1. This CDR3 region has 16 residues. Trimming took 3 bases from V and 4 from J; bases not matched to a gene: 13. Germline-derived CDR1 and CDR2 are SQVTM and ANQGSEA. Complete variable domain (other parts from reference TRBV29-1 and TRBJ1-1): SAVISQKPSRDICQRGTSLTIQCQVDSQVTMMFWYRQQPGQSLTLIATANQGSEATYESGFVIDKFPISRPNLTFSTLTVSNMSPEDSSIYLCSVEARQGARGTEAFFGQGTRLTVV.

This clonotype was recorded a few times. V gene TRBV6-1 combines with J gene TRBJ2-7; 11 bases agree with TRBD1. V gave up 4 bases and J gave up 3 bases; unmatched junction bases: 8. CDR1 is MNHNS and CDR2 is SASEGT in the germline V gene. The CDR3 sequence is 16 residues long. DNA of the CDR3: TGTGCCAGCAGTGGAAGCCTCGGGACAGGGGGCTACGAGCAGTACTTC. It translates to CASSGSLGTGGYEQYF.

This sequence joins TRBV20-1 and TRBJ2-2, with D possibly matching TRBD1 (5 bases). The germline V gene encodes CDR1 DFQATT and CDR2 SNEGSKA (reference sequence). There are 16 residues in the CDR3. The V and J ends lost 1 base and 0 bases respectively, with 12 bases between them. DNA for the CDR3: TGCAGTGCTAGAGCTCAGACAGCCGCGAACACCGGGGAGCTGTTTTTT. Its protein product is CSARAQTAANTGELFF.

This clonotype was seen at least ten times. This chain uses TRBV12-3 or TRBV12-4 with TRBJ2-5; D is unresolved. Trimming pared 2 bases from V and 2 bases from J, leaving 3 bases between. CDR3 length equals 12 residues. The CDR3 reads CASSLTQETQYF. In nucleotides, the CDR3 is TGTGCCAGCAGTTTAACTCAAGAGACCCAGTACTTC.

This clonotype has a count of ten or more. The gene calls are TRBV6-1 and TRBJ1-1; 7 bases line up with TRBD1. Germline loops: CDR1 MNHNS, CDR2 SASEGT. This CDR3 comprises 16 residues. V lost 5 bases to trimming and J lost 2 bases; unmatched junction nucleotides: 11. The CDR3 DNA sequence: TGTGCCAGCAGTACGAATTGGGACAGAGTTAACACTGAAGCTTTCTTT. As protein: CASSTNWDRVNTEAFF.

This clonotype was seen ten or more times. V is TRBV19 and J is TRBJ2-5; D possibly corresponds to TRBD1 (5 bases). V was cut by 3 bases and J by 0 bases, with 11 bases left in between. CDR1 is LNHDA, CDR2 SQIVND, per germline (reference sequence). This CDR3 contains 15 residues. Here the CDR3 reads CASSIGPGNQETQYF. For the CDR3, the DNA is TGTGCCAGTAGTATTGGGCCAGGGAACCAAGAGACCCAGTACTTC.